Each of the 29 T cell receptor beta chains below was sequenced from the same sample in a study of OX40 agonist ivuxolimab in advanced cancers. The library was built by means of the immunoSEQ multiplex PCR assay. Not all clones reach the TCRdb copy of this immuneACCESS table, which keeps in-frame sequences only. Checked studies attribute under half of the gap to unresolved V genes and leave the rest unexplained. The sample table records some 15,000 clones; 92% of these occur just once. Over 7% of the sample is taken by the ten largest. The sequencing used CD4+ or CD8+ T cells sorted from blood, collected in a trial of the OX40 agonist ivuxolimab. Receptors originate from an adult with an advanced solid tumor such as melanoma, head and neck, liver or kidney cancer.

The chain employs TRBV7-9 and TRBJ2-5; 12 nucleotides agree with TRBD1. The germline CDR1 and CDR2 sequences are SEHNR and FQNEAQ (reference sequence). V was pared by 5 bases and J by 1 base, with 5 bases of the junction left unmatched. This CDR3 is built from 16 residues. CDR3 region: CASSHRDRGPQETQYF. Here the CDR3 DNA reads TGTGCCAGCAGCCATCGGGACAGGGGGCCCCAAGAGACCCAGTACTTC.

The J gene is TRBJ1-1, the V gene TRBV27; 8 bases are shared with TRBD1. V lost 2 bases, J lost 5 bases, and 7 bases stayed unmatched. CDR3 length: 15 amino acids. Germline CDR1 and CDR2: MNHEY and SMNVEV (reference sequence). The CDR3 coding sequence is TGTGCCAGCAGTTTAGTCACAGGGGGAGGAACTGAAGCTTTCTTT. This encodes CASSLVTGGGTEAFF.

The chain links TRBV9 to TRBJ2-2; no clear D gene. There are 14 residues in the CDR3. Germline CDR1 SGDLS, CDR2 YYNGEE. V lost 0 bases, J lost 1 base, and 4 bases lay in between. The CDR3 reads CASSVEGNTGELFF. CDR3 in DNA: TGTGCCAGCAGCGTAGAAGGGAACACCGGGGAGCTGTTTTTT.

The CDR3 loop is CASMELAGGGGQYF. Written as DNA, the CDR3 is TGTGCCAGCATGGAACTAGCGGGAGGGGGGGGGCAGTACTTC. The V gene is TRBV2, the J gene TRBJ2-7, with 13 nucleotides matching TRBD2. CDR1 and CDR2 from the germline V gene are SNHLY and FYNNEI. The CDR3 extends over 14 amino acids. The ends lost 7 bases at V and 9 bases at J; junction bases unmatched: 9.

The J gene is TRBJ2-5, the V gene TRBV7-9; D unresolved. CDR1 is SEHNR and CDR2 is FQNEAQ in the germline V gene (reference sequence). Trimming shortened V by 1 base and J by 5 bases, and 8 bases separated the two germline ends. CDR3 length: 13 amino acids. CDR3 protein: CASSLDQEETQYF. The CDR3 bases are TGTGCCAGCAGCTTAGACCAGGAGGAGACCCAGTACTTC.

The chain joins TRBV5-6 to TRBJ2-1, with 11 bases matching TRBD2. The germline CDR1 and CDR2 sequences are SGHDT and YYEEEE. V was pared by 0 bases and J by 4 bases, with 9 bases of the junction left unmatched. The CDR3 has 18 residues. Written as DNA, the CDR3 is TGTGCCAGCAGCTTGGCGTTGGCTAGCGGGGGGCCTTACAATGAGCAGTTCTTC. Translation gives CASSLALASGGPYNEQFF.

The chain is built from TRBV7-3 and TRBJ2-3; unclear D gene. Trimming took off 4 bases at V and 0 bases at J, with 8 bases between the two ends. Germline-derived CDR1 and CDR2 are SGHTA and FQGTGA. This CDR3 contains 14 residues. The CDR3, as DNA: TGTGCCAGCAGCTCCGCGCCTAGCACAGATACGCAGTATTTT. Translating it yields CASSSAPSTDTQYF.

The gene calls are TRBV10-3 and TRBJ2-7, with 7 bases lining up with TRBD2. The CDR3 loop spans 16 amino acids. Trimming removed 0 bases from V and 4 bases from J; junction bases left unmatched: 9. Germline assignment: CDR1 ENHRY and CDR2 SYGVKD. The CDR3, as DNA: TGTGCCATCAGTGAGTCCGGCGGGGGAAGTGGGTACGAGCAGTACTTC. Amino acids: CAISESGGGSGYEQYF.

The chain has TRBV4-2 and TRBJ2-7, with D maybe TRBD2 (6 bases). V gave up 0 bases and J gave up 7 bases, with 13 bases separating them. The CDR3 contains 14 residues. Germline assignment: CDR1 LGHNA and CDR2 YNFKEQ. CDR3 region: CASSQDLAGREQYF. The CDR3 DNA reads TGTGCCAGCAGCCAAGATTTGGCGGGGCGAGAGCAGTACTTC.

The CDR3 nucleotides are TGTGCCAGCAGTTTGTCAGTGGGCACTGAAGCTTTCTTT. This codes for CASSLSVGTEAFF. This chain links TRBV27 with TRBJ1-1; no firm D call. The germline V gene has CDR1 MNHEY and CDR2 SMNVEV (reference sequence). Trimming removed 3 bases from V and 4 bases from J, with 9 bases in between. This CDR3 comprises 13 residues.

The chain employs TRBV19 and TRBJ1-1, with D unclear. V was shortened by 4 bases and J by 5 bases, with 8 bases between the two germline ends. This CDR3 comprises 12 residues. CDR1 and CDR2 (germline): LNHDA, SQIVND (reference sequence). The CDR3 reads CASSNSATEAFF. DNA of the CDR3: TGTGCCAGTAGTAATTCAGCGACTGAAGCTTTCTTT.

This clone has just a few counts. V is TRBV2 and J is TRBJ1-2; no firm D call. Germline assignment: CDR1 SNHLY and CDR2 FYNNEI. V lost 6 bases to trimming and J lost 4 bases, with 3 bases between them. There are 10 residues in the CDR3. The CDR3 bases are TGTGCCAGCAGAGGCTATGGCTACACCTTC. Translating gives CASRGYGYTF.

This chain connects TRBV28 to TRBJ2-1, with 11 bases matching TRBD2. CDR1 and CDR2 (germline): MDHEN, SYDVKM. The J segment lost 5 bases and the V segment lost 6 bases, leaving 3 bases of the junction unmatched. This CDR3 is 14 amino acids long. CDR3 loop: CASSVSGGDNEQFF. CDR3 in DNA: TGTGCCAGCAGCGTTAGCGGGGGGGACAATGAGCAGTTCTTC.

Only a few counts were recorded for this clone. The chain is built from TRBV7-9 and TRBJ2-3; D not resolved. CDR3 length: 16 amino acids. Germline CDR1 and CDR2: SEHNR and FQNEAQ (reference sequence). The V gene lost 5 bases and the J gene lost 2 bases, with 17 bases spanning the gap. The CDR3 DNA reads TGTGCCAGCAGCGGCCGAGAACGCGTTTACACAGATACGCAGTATTTT. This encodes CASSGRERVYTDTQYF.

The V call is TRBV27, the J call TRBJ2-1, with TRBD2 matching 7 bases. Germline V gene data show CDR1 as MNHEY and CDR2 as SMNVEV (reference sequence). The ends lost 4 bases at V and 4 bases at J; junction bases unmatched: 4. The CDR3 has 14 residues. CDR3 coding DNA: TGTGCCAGCAGTTCCGCGGGGGAATACAATGAGCAGTTCTTC. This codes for CASSSAGEYNEQFF.

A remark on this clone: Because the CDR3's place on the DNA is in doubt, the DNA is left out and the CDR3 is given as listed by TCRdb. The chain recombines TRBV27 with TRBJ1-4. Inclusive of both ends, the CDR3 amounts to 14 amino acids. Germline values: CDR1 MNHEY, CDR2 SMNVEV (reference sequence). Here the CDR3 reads CASSFGAGFGKLFF.

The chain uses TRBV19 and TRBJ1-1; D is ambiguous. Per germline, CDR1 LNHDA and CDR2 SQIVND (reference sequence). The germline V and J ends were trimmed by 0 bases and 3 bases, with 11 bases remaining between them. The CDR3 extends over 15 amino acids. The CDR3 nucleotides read TGTGCCAGTAGTATAGACACACCGACTCACACTGAAGCTTTCTTT. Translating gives CASSIDTPTHTEAFF.

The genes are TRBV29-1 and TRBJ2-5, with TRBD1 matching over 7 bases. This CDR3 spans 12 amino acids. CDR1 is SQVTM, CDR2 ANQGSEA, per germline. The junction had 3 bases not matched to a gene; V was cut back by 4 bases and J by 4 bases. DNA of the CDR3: TGCAGCGTTGGACAGGGTGGAGAGACCCAGTACTTC. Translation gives CSVGQGGETQYF.

Here the CDR3 DNA reads TGTGCCAGCAGTTTAAGTTACGGGCCCTCCTACGAGCAGTACTTC. Protein sequence: CASSLSYGPSYEQYF. The gene calls are TRBV27 and TRBJ2-7, with no clear D. V was pared by 2 bases and J by 0 bases, with 11 bases between. From germline, CDR1 is MNHEY and CDR2 SMNVEV (reference sequence). CDR3 length: 15 amino acids.

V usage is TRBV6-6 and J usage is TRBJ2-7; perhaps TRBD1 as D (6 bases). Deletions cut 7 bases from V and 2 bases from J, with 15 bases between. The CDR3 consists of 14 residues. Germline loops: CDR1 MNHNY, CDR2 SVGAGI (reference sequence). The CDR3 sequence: CASTLNPGAYEQYF. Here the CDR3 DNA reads TGTGCCAGCACATTAAACCCAGGGGCCTACGAGCAGTACTTC.

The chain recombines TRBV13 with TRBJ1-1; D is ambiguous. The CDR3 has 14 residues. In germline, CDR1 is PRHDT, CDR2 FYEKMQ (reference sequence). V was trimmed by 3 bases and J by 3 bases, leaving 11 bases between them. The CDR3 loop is CASSFLAPDTEAFF. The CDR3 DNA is TGTGCCAGCAGCTTTTTGGCGCCCGACACTGAAGCTTTCTTT.

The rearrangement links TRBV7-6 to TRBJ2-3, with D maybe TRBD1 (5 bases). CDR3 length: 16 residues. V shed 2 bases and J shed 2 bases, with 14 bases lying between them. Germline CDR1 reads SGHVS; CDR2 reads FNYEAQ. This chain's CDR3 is CASSLLWGGYTDTQYF. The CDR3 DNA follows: TGTGCCAGCAGCTTATTATGGGGCGGCTACACAGATACGCAGTATTTT.

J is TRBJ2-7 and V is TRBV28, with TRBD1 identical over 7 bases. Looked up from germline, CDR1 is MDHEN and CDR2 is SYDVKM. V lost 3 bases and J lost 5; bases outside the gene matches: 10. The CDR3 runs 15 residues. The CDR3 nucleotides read TGTGCCAGCAGTTTTTTTCGACAGGGTTTAAACGAGCAGTACTTC. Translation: CASSFFRQGLNEQYF.

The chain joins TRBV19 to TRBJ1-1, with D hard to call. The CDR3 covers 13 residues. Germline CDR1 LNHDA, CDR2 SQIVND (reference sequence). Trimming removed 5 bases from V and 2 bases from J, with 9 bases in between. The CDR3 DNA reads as TGTGCCAGTAGTCTAGGGAGCAACACTGAAGCTTTCTTT. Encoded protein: CASSLGSNTEAFF.

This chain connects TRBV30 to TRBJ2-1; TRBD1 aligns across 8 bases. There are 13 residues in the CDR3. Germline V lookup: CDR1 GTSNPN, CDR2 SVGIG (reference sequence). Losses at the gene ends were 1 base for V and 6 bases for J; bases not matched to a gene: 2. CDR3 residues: CAWSGGQGNEQFF. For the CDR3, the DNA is TGTGCCTGGAGTGGAGGACAGGGCAATGAGCAGTTCTTC.

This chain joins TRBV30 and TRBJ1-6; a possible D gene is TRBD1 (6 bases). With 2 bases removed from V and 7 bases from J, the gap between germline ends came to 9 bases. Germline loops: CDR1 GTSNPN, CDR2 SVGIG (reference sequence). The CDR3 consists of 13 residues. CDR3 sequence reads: CAWSLDRNSPLHF. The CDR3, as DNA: TGTGCCTGGAGTTTGGACAGAAATTCACCCCTCCACTTT.

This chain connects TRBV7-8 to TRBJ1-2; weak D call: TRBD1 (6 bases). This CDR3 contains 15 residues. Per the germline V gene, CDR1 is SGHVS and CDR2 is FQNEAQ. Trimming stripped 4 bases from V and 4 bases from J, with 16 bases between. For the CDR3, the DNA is TGTGCCAGCAGCTGGGCAGGGGACTCTCTCTATGGCTACACCTTC. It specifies CASSWAGDSLYGYTF.

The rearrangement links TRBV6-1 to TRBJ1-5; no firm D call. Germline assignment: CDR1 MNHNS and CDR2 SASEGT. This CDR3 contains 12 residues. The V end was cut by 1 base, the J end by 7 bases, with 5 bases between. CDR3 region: CASSEDVQPQHF. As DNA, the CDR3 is TGTGCCAGCAGTGAAGATGTCCAGCCCCAGCATTTT.

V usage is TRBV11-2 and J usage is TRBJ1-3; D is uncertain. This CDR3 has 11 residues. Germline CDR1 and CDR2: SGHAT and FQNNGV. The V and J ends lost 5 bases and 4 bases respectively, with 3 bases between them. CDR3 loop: CASSEGNTIYF. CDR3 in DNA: TGTGCCAGCAGCGAGGGAAACACCATATATTTT.